This T cell receptor beta chain originates from a study of T cells in localized non-small cell lung cancer. As for this clone: Its antigen remains unknown.

Study results and caveats: Adjacent uninvolved lung had the highest clonality, suggesting focused antigen responses. Heterogeneity is still possible, as just one tumor region was sequenced. Appearing in adjacent lung were a median roughly 57 of the top 100 tumor clones.

Produced via immunoSEQ multiplex PCR; TCRdb's table is partial and in-frame only. The table has around 41,000 clones, approximately 86% seen once. V lost 0 bases, J lost 5 bases, and 5 bases lay in between. CDR1 and CDR2 from the germline V gene are GTSNPN and SVGIG (reference sequence). CDR3 size: 13 residues. Specimen: peripheral blood, collected before any cancer treatment. This receptor was identified in a woman aged 18-55 years with stage III lung adenocarcinoma. V and J are TRBV30 and TRBJ1-6, with a tentative D call TRBD1 (5 bases). CDR3 loop: CAWSVGDNSPLHF. The CDR3 DNA is TGTGCCTGGAGTGTAGGGGATAATTCACCCCTCCACTTT.